Here is one TCR beta chain with its context. The data were produced by immunoSEQ multiplex PCR, yet TCRdb's version contains in-frame clones alone and is incomplete. The sample holds roughly 46,000 clones, around nine tenths seen once. This specimen comes from a study of OX40 agonist ivuxolimab in advanced cancers. Study background: Each dose-escalation patient presented with hepatocellular carcinoma, melanoma, renal cell or head and neck cancer. The eligibility criteria allowed prior anti-PD-1, anti-PD-L1 or anti-CTLA-4 therapy, and around 38% had some.

With autoimmune disease history or systemic immunosuppression, patients were excluded. Blood draws occurred at baseline, cycle 4 day 1, and cycle 7 day 1. Here the sequenced sample was CD4+ or CD8+ T cells sorted from blood, taken in a trial of the OX40 agonist ivuxolimab. The TCR sequence derives from an adult with an advanced solid tumor such as melanoma, head and neck, liver or kidney cancer.

The CDR3 nucleotides are TGCAGCTTGGACAGTCCCGGGGAGACCCAGTACTTC. Translation gives CSLDSPGETQYF. The chain couples TRBV29-1 to TRBJ2-5, with D possibly TRBD1 on 6 matching bases. The length of the CDR3 is 12 residues. Germline V gives CDR1 SQVTM, CDR2 ANQGSEA. V lost 8 bases and J lost 5, with 15 bases in between.